The clone carrying this T cell receptor beta chain was counted between two and nine times. This sample was taken from a study of T cell changes during pregnancy in multiple sclerosis. The repertoire was sequenced with immunoSEQ multiplex PCR; TCRdb's copy has only in-frame clones and lacks some. The profile shows roughly 45,000 clones, around 92% of them singletons. The CDR3 covers 15 residues. The germline gives CDR1 LNHDA, CDR2 SQIVND (reference sequence). V gave up 7 bases and J gave up 4 bases, with 19 bases separating them. This TCR was sampled from a female donor with multiple sclerosis, enrolled in a pregnancy study. This specimen consisted of CD8+ T cells from peripheral blood mononuclear cells, obtained after pregnancy. The chain combines TRBV19 with TRBJ1-2, with a weak D call TRBD1 (6 bases). CDR3 nucleotide sequence: TGTGCCAGTACCCCCAGGGGAGCAGGCGGCTATGGCTACACCTTC. Translation gives CASTPRGAGGYGYTF.